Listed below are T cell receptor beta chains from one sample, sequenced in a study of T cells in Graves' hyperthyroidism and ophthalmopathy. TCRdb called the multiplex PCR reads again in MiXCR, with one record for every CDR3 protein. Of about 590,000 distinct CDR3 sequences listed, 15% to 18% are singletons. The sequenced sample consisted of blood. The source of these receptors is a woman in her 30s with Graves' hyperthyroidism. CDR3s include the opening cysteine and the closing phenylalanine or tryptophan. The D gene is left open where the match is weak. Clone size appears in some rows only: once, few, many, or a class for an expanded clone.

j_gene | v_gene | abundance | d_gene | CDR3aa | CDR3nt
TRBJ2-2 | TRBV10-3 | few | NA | CAISDPGTSGPGELFF | TGTGCCATCAGTGATCCCGGGACTTCGGGTCCCGGGGAGCTGTTTTTT
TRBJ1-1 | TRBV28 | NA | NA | CASSLGQGAFF | TGTGCCAGCAGTTTAGGGCAGGGAGCTTTCTTT
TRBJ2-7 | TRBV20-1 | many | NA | CSAREGGAYEQYF | TGCAGTGCTAGAGAGGGGGGAGCCTACGAGCAGTACTTC
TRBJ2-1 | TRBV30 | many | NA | CAWSGRDEQFF | TGTGCCTGGAGTGGACGGGATGAGCAGTTCTTC
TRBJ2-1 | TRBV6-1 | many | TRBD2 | CASSEVLAGTNNEQFF | TGTGCCAGCAGTGAAGTTCTAGCGGGAACTAACAATGAGCAGTTCTTC
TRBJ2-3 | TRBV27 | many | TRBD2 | CASSYASLTSGRDTDTQYF | TGTGCCAGCAGTTACGCTTCGCTGACTAGCGGGAGGGACACAGATACGCAGTATTTT
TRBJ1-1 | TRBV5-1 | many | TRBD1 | CASSSQGQGLNTEAFF | TGCGCCAGCAGCTCACAAGGACAGGGCCTGAACACTGAAGCTTTCTTT
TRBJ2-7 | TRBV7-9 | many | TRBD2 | CASSLAEREGYEQYF | TGTGCCAGCAGCTTAGCGGAGCGGGAGGGATACGAGCAGTACTTC
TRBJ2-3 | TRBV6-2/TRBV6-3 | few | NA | CASGQGTDTQYF | TGTGCCAGCGGGCAGGGCACAGATACGCAGTATTTT
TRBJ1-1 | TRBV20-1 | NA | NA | CSARVSRAAFF | TGCAGTGCTAGAGTGTCCAGGGCCGCTTTCTTT
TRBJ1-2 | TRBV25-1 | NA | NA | CASSSAGASYGYTF | TGTGCCAGCAGTTCGGCGGGAGCATCGTATGGCTACACCTTC
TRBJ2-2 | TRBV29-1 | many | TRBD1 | CSVVSPGTGDSGELFF | TGCAGCGTTGTTTCCCCAGGGACAGGGGATTCCGGGGAGCTGTTTTTT
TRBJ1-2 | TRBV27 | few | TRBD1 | CASSLSLGGGYTF | TGTGCCAGCAGTTTAAGTTTAGGGGGCGGCTACACCTTC
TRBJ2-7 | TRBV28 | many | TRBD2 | CATGTSGIREQYF | TGTGCCACAGGGACTAGCGGGATCCGAGAGCAGTACTTC
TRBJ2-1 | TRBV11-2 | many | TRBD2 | CASSLTSGRAYEQFF | TGTGCCAGCAGCTTAACTAGCGGGAGGGCCTATGAGCAGTTCTTC
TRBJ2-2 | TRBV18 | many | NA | CASSPGGSIFGELFF | TGTGCCAGCTCACCTGGTGGAAGTATTTTCGGGGAGCTGTTTTTT
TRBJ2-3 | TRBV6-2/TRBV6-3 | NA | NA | CAIRGRGGNALSTDTQYF | TGTGCCATCAGGGGAAGGGGGGGCAACGCACTTAGCACAGATACGCAGTATTTT
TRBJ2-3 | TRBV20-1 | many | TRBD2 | CSAGRAGDFTDTQYF | TGCAGTGCAGGGCGAGCGGGAGATTTCACAGATACGCAGTATTTT